Listed below are T cell receptor beta chains from one sample, sequenced in a study of blood T cells in healthy people across ages. TCRdb re-called the 5' RACE reads through MiXCR, storing one row per CDR3 protein. The sample lists fewer than 2,000,000 distinct CDR3 sequences, about two fifths occurring once. The sequencing sample was made of blood. The receptor source for this set is a human donor in good health. Both conserved end residues are part of each CDR3. A D gene is named only where the DNA matches it firmly. Only part of the rows carry a size: once, few, many, or a class if the clone is expanded.

D gene,clone size,V gene,J gene,CDR3 protein,CDR3 DNA
NA,NA,TRBV7-9,TRBJ2-3,CASSSRGPVTDTQYF,TGTGCCAGCAGCTCCCGGGGACCAGTAACAGATACGCAGTATTTT
TRBD2,NA,TRBV20-1,TRBJ2-1,CSAGDSGGAYNEQFF,TGCAGTGCTGGGGATAGCGGGGGGGCCTACAATGAGCAGTTCTTC
NA,NA,TRBV2,TRBJ2-3,CASSDVGAVNQYF,TGTGCCAGCAGTGATGTAGGAGCGGTAAACCAGTATTTT
TRBD1,NA,TRBV20-1,TRBJ2-5,CSASGTGQWGQETQYF,TGCAGTGCTTCCGGGACAGGGCAGTGGGGCCAAGAGACCCAGTACTTC
NA,few,TRBV6-6,TRBJ2-1,CASIARGSGGTYNEQFF,TGTGCCAGCATCGCACGGGGTAGCGGCGGGACCTACAATGAGCAGTTCTTC
TRBD1,few,TRBV28,TRBJ1-1,CASVGVYGTGGRNTEAFF,TGTGCCAGCGTAGGGGTTTACGGGACAGGGGGCCGGAACACTGAAGCTTTCTTT
TRBD2,NA,TRBV28,TRBJ2-3,CASSTNSLAGLPGRQTDTQYF,TGTGCCAGCAGCACGAACTCCCTAGCGGGCCTCCCGGGACGACAAACAGATACGCAGTATTTT
TRBD2,NA,TRBV10-3,TRBJ2-7,CAISAAASGGSRGTYEQYF,TGTGCCATCAGTGCGGCTGCTTCCGGGGGGTCGCGAGGTACCTACGAGCAGTACTTC
NA,NA,TRBV4-3,TRBJ1-1,CASSQVMLNTEAFF,TGCGCCAGCAGCCAAGTCATGCTGAACACTGAAGCTTTCTTT
NA,NA,TRBV4-2,TRBJ1-2,CASSQVTESGNYGYTF,TGTGCCAGCAGCCAAGTCACGGAGAGTGGAAACTATGGCTACACCTTC
NA,few,TRBV9,TRBJ1-2,CASSVGRTSNGYTF,TGTGCCAGCAGCGTGGGAAGGACGAGCAATGGCTACACCTTC
NA,NA,TRBV20-1,TRBJ2-2,CSADPGTGELFF,TGCAGTGCTGACCCGGGGACCGGGGAGCTGTTTTTT
NA,few,TRBV7-9,TRBJ1-4,CASSFEGYNEKLFF,TGTGCCAGCAGCTTCGAAGGGTATAATGAAAAACTGTTTTTT
NA,NA,TRBV4-2,TRBJ2-1,CASSQGYDPYNEQFF,TGTGCCAGCAGCCAAGGGTACGATCCCTACAATGAGCAGTTCTTC
TRBD2,NA,TRBV15,TRBJ2-5,CATSRGAGGNQETQYF,TGTGCCACCAGCAGAGGGGCGGGGGGAAACCAAGAGACCCAGTACTTC
NA,few,TRBV4-2,TRBJ2-3,CASSQVGGGAFDTQYF,TGTGCCAGCAGCCAAGTTGGTGGGGGGGCGTTTGATACGCAGTATTTT
NA,few,TRBV7-2,TRBJ2-2,CASSLDTTGELFF,TGTGCCAGCAGCTTAGACACCACCGGGGAGCTGTTTTTT
TRBD1,NA,TRBV11-3,TRBJ2-1,CASSLGPGTDNRQFF,TGTGCCAGCAGCCTGGGACCCGGGACAGACAATAGGCAGTTCTTC